The present TCR beta chain was sequenced within a study of CD8+ T cells in alopecia areata. Study-level findings and limits: Clonality in the scalp and expanded CD8+ clones ranked among the top 100 were significantly decreased by tofacitinib.

cDNA reverse transcribed from extracted RNA served as the sequencing template. Assay: immunoSEQ multiplex PCR; the TCRdb copy retains only in-frame clones and omits some. The table records about 200,000 clones, about three fifths of them present only once. Details on this clone: The target antigen is unknown.

The sample's treatment: oral pan-JAK inhibitor, 5-10 mg twice daily. The authors sorted CD4+ and CD8+ T cells from PBMCs. This CDR3 is built from 15 residues. Germline V gene data show CDR1 as SGHTA and CDR2 as FQGNSA. The V segment lost 5 bases and the J segment 4 bases; nucleotides outside the gene matches: 9. This sequence joins TRBV7-2 and TRBJ2-3; 7 positions match TRBD2. Sequenced here: CD4+ T cells sorted from blood, sampled at week 4, from a patient treated with tofacitinib. This receptor was identified in a human donor with alopecia areata. The CDR3 is CASSLTSAASDTQYF. The CDR3 DNA sequence: TGTGCCAGCAGCCTAACTAGCGCGGCCTCAGATACGCAGTATTTT.